This T cell receptor beta chain was captured in a study of T cells after yellow fever vaccination. Across the whole study: Fractions containing few cells were prepared with SMART-Seq v4 Ultra Low Input.

A note on this clonotype: The antigen is not known.

Study findings and constraints: Primary-vaccination clones mostly resurfaced post-booster (about 95% CD4, roughly 90% CD8).

The CDR3 runs to 14 residues. Per the germline V gene, CDR1 is SGDLS and CDR2 is YYNGEE. Between the trimmed V and J ends, which lost 0 bases and 8 bases, there was a span of 14 bases. Each CDR3 protein gets one entry after TCRdb re-called the 5' RACE reads with MiXCR. The table has a few hundred thousand distinct CDR3 sequences, around 7% seen once. The chain joins TRBV9 to TRBJ1-2, with D tentatively TRBD1 (6 bases). The clonotype originates from a man aged 18 to 29 who received the YFV17D yellow fever vaccine. The sequencing used PBMCs, collected about 49 days after the first yellow fever vaccination. CDR3 region: CASSVGVQGVGYTF. The CDR3 DNA reads as TGTGCCAGCAGCGTAGGGGTACAGGGCGTGGGCTACACCTTC.